These 11 T cell receptor beta chains originate from one sample sequenced in a study of T-cell memory formation after mild COVID-19. MiXCR, run by TCRdb on the 5' RACE reads, gives a single entry per CDR3 protein. The table has 300,000 to 350,000 distinct CDR3 sequences, roughly a fifth seen once. Sequencing was done on a sample of PBMCs or a T cell subset sorted from them (not recorded which). The receptors come from a man younger than 30 who had mild COVID-19 (a few samples of this study predate the infection). Cell type and time point are not known.

V gene TRBV5-1 combines with J gene TRBJ2-1; the match to TRBD1 covers 7 bases. The CDR3 length is 15 residues. J was trimmed by 3 bases and V by 2 bases; bases with no gene match: 5. CDR1 is SGHRS, CDR2 YFSETQ, per germline. The DNA for the CDR3 is TGCGCCAGCAGCTTACCGACAGGGAGCTACAATGAGCAGTTCTTC. This sequence encodes CASSLPTGSYNEQFF.

V gene TRBV29-1 combines with J gene TRBJ2-1; TRBD1 agrees at 7 bases. This CDR3 has 18 amino acids. The germline gives CDR1 SQVTM, CDR2 ANQGSEA. The V and J ends lost 1 base and 0 bases, in that order; junction bases with no gene match: 12. DNA of the CDR3: TGCAGCGTTGAAGGGAGGATAGTGACAGGGCACTCCTACAATGAGCAGTTCTTC. Amino acid sequence: CSVEGRIVTGHSYNEQFF.

This chain joins TRBV28 and TRBJ1-4; 7 positions agree with TRBD1. In germline, CDR1 is MDHEN, CDR2 SYDVKM. This CDR3 has 14 amino acids. J gave up 4 bases and V 10 bases, and 9 bases lay outside the gene matches. CDR3 in DNA: TGTGCCATCGCGCGGAGACAGGGTAATGAAAAACTGTTTTTT. Amino acid sequence: CAIARRQGNEKLFF.

The rearrangement joins TRBV6-5 to TRBJ1-1; TRBD1 might be the D (5 bases). The CDR3 length is 17 residues. Germline CDR1 is MNHEY and CDR2 is SVGAGI. Trimming left V 0 bases short and J 1 base short, with 15 bases between. The CDR3 nucleotides are TGTGCCAGCAGTTACTCGACGGCGGGGCGGAAGAACACTGAAGCTTTCTTT. Encoded protein: CASSYSTAGRKNTEAFF.

The gene calls are TRBV18 and TRBJ2-1; possible D gene TRBD2, 5 bases. This CDR3 has 15 amino acids. CDR1 and CDR2 from the germline V gene are KGHSH and LQKENI. Trimming pared 4 bases from V and 2 bases from J, leaving 12 bases between. The CDR3 DNA reads as TGTGCCAGCTCACTACAGAGGGCCCCCTACAATGAGCAGTTCTTC. It yields the protein CASSLQRAPYNEQFF.

A few counts support this clonotype. The chain recombines TRBV24-1 with TRBJ2-3; D is tentatively TRBD1 or TRBD2 (5 bases each). Germline CDR1 is KGHDR and CDR2 is SFDVKD. Trimming cost V 3 bases and J 0 bases, with 15 bases left between them. This CDR3 has 17 residues. CDR3 nucleotide sequence: TGTGCCACCAGTGATCTCGGGGCCTCAGCTAGCACAGATACGCAGTATTTT. Its translation is CATSDLGASASTDTQYF.

The chain recombines TRBV6-1 with TRBJ1-1; perhaps TRBD1 as D (6 bases). Trimming removed 8 bases from V and 2 bases from J, with 12 bases in between. Per the germline V gene, CDR1 is MNHNS and CDR2 is SASEGT. This CDR3 is built from 13 residues. CDR3 nucleotide sequence: TGTGCCAGCCTACAGGGAGGAAACACTGAAGCTTTCTTT. Its protein is CASLQGGNTEAFF.

This clonotype has just a few counts. The rearrangement joins TRBV7-9 to TRBJ2-5, with D perhaps being TRBD1 or TRBD2 (6 bases each). The germline gives CDR1 SEHNR, CDR2 FQNEAQ (reference sequence). Deletions cut 5 bases from V and 4 bases from J, with 14 bases between. The CDR3 is 14 amino acids. CDR3: CASSPAPGAETQYF. Here the CDR3 DNA reads TGTGCCAGCAGCCCCGCCCCGGGGGCAGAGACCCAGTACTTC.

The chain has TRBV7-9 and TRBJ1-4; 9 nucleotides align to TRBD1. J was trimmed by 4 bases and V by 5 bases; bases with no gene match: 2. CDR1 and CDR2 (germline): SEHNR, FQNEAQ (reference sequence). There are 14 residues in the CDR3. The CDR3 is CASSGQGINEKLFF. CDR3 coding DNA: TGTGCCAGCAGCGGACAGGGGATTAATGAAAAACTGTTTTTT.

This clonotype has more than one count but fewer than ten. The DNA of the CDR3 is TGCAGTGCATCTGGCGTTGGACGGGGATCAGATACGCAGTATTTT. This sequence encodes CSASGVGRGSDTQYF. The chain is built from TRBV20-1 and TRBJ2-3; D is perhaps TRBD2 (5 bases). CDR1 and CDR2 from the germline V gene are DFQATT and SNEGSKA (reference sequence). V lost 6 bases, J lost 4 bases, and 20 bases lay in between. The CDR3 spans 15 residues.

This clonotype was recorded many times. The CDR3 DNA sequence: TGCGCCAGCAGCATCGGACAGGGCACCAATAATTCACCCCTCCACTTT. This gives the protein CASSIGQGTNNSPLHF. The chain employs TRBV5-1 and TRBJ1-6, with 8 nucleotides matching TRBD1. Trimming removed 4 bases from V and 5 bases from J; junction bases left unmatched: 8. The CDR3 sequence is 16 residues long. The germline gives CDR1 SGHRS, CDR2 YFSETQ.